Below, 22 T cell receptor beta chains from the same sample are listed, as sequenced in a study of T cells expressing NK-cell markers. Each CDR3 protein gets one entry in TCRdb, which reprocessed the 5' RACE reads and gives no DNA. This repertoire includes about 460,000 distinct CDR3 sequences. Sequencing was performed on blood T cells: a sorted CD56 or NKG2C T cell subset, CD4+ or CD8+ T cells, or bulk PBMC T cells (not recorded which). These receptors came from a woman between 50 and 59 years old in good health.

V gene TRBV12-3 or TRBV12-4 combines with J gene TRBJ1-3. CDR3 length equals 12 residues. CDR3 sequence: CASRAWGNTIYF.

This chain links TRBV12-3 or TRBV12-4 with TRBJ1-6; TCRdb lists TRBD1, though no DNA is available to test this call. The CDR3 is made up of 15 amino acids. The CDR3 loop is CASSLRTGGGSPLHF.

The rearrangement joins TRBV27 to TRBJ2-1; there is no DNA to check the TCRdb D call of TRBD2. The CDR3 is 16 residues long. Per germline, CDR1 MNHEY and CDR2 SMNVEV (reference sequence). The CDR3 loop reads CASSKTSGSTYNEQFF.

This sequence joins TRBV2 and TRBJ2-7; without DNA, the TCRdb call of TRBD1 cannot be checked. The length of the CDR3 is 12 residues. CDR1 and CDR2 (germline): SNHLY, FYNNEI. CDR3 loop: CASRPTGYEQYF.

The V gene is TRBV20-1, the J gene TRBJ2-1; TCRdb outputs TRBD1, but without DNA this stays unchecked. The CDR3 is 15 amino acids. Germline lookup yields CDR1 DFQATT and CDR2 SNEGSKA (reference sequence). CDR3: CSATPLLAAYNEQFF.

This rearrangement joins TRBV15 to TRBJ2-5. This CDR3 region has 14 residues. Germline assignment: CDR1 LNHNV and CDR2 YYDKDF (reference sequence). This CDR3 reads CATGDLVYQETQYF.

The V gene is TRBV3-1, the J gene TRBJ1-1; TCRdb selects TRBD1, and the lack of DNA leaves this call unchecked. CDR1 is LGHDT, CDR2 YNNKEL, per germline (reference sequence). The CDR3 length is 15 residues. The chain's CDR3 is CASSHTDRMNTEAFF. The full variable domain, completed using reference TRBV3-1 and TRBJ1-1, is DTAVSQTPKYLVTQMGNDKSIKCEQNLGHDTMYWYKQDSKKFLKIMFSYNNKELIINETVPNRFSPKSPDKAHLNLHINSLELGDSAVYFCASSHTDRMNTEAFFGQGTRLTVV.

The chain carries TRBV7-9 and TRBJ1-5; the TRBD1 assignment by TCRdb is unverifiable without DNA. The V gene's germline CDR1 is SEHNR and CDR2 FQNEAQ (reference sequence). This CDR3 region has 14 residues. The CDR3 is CASSQGAGPQPQHF.

The chain combines TRBV20-1 with TRBJ1-5. CDR1 and CDR2 (germline): DFQATT, SNEGSKA (reference sequence). The CDR3 totals 15 residues. CDR3 region: CSASKGVGSNQPQHF.

The rearrangement links TRBV12-3 or TRBV12-4 to TRBJ2-2. The CDR3 covers 13 residues. The CDR3 here is CASRIRRTGELFF.

This chain links TRBV5-1 with TRBJ1-3. The CDR3 length is 16 residues. Per germline, CDR1 SGHRS and CDR2 YFSETQ. CDR3 loop: CASSLGAQSSGNTIYF.

The chain couples TRBV4-1 to TRBJ1-3; TCRdb designates TRBD1, a call that cannot be tested without DNA. Germline CDR1 reads MGHRA; CDR2 reads YSYEKL. The CDR3 contains 15 residues. The CDR3 sequence is CASSQVGTGRNTIYF.

The V call is TRBV7-9, the J call TRBJ2-1; TCRdb outputs TRBD2, but without DNA this stays unchecked. CDR1 SEHNR and CDR2 FQNEAQ come from the germline V gene (reference sequence). The CDR3 sequence is 14 residues long. The CDR3 loop reads CASSLGRESDEQFF.

This chain links TRBV5-5 with TRBJ2-1; TCRdb's D call of TRBD2 is untestable without DNA. Germline V CDR1 and CDR2: SGHKS, YYEKEE (reference sequence). There are 17 residues in the CDR3. The CDR3 reads CASSPTLTSGLSNEQFF.

The chain links TRBV12-3 or TRBV12-4 to TRBJ1-1; TCRdb's D call, TRBD1, is unchecked because there is no DNA. The CDR3 is 13 amino acids. CDR3 amino acids: CASGQGVWTEAFF.

The rearrangement uses TRBV11-2 and TRBJ2-3; no DNA is available, so the TRBD1 call from TCRdb remains unchecked. This CDR3 spans 17 amino acids. Germline V CDR1 and CDR2: SGHAT, FQNNGV. The CDR3 region is CASSLERAQGHTDTQYF.

The chain is built from TRBV6-5 and TRBJ2-1; TCRdb lists TRBD2, though no DNA is available to test this call. The CDR3 covers 16 residues. Germline V gene lookup returns CDR1 MNHEY and CDR2 SVGAGI. The chain's CDR3 is CASSFLAGGPSSEQFF.

The CDR3 here is CASSLFRGYNEQFF. This chain joins TRBV11-2 and TRBJ2-1; the D call from TCRdb, TRBD2, cannot be confirmed without DNA. This CDR3 spans 14 amino acids. Germline lookup yields CDR1 SGHAT and CDR2 FQNNGV.

CDR3 amino acids: CATSREAGLAGVETQYF. The chain recombines TRBV15 with TRBJ2-5; the TCRdb call, TRBD2, lacks DNA for checking. There are 17 residues in the CDR3. Germline CDR1 reads LNHNV; CDR2 reads YYDKDF (reference sequence).

This chain links TRBV5-1 with TRBJ2-5; TCRdb calls TRBD1, which cannot be checked without DNA. This CDR3 comprises 16 residues. Germline CDR1 reads SGHRS; CDR2 reads YFSETQ. The CDR3 is CASSPAPTGLGETQYF.

CDR3 residues: CASIDRGFYNEQFF. The chain carries TRBV2 and TRBJ2-1; there is no DNA to check the TCRdb D call of TRBD1. CDR1 is SNHLY, CDR2 FYNNEI, per germline. This CDR3 comprises 14 residues.

CDR3 loop: CASSQSGVAGYEQYF. J is TRBJ2-7 and V is TRBV4-1; there is no DNA to check the TCRdb D call of TRBD2. This CDR3 contains 15 residues. The germline V gene has CDR1 MGHRA and CDR2 YSYEKL.